This is a list of T cell receptor beta chains from one sample in a study of blood T cell repertoires in COVID-19. Clones were sequenced by immunoSEQ multiplex PCR, and TCRdb holds only the in-frame ones, with some missing. The sample holds roughly 220,000 clones; roughly 85% are singletons and the top ten take 2.9%. The sample consisted of peripheral blood. Receptors originate from a man over 45 who had recovered from COVID-19. The CDR3 runs from the conserved cysteine through the conserved F or W. Each record gives: V gene, J gene, D gene, clone size, CDR3 protein, CDR3 DNA. D genes are given only for firm matches. Expanded clones get a size class; other rows say once, few or many, or leave the size out.

v_call: TRBV7-9
j_call: TRBJ2-1
d_call: TRBD1
clone_size: .
cdr3_aa: CASSRSRDRGLNEQFF
cdr3_nt: TGTGCCAGCAGTCGAAGCCGGGACAGGGGCCTCAATGAGCAGTTCTTC

v_call: TRBV19
j_call: TRBJ2-6
d_call: TRBD1
clone_size: .
cdr3_aa: CASSPTGAYVSGANVLTF
cdr3_nt: TGTGCCAGTAGTCCTACAGGGGCGTACGTCTCTGGGGCCAACGTCCTGACTTTC

v_call: TRBV5-1
j_call: TRBJ1-2
d_call: TRBD1
clone_size: .
cdr3_aa: CASSFGSATGGAGYTF
cdr3_nt: TGCGCCAGCAGCTTCGGGTCGGCGACAGGGGGCGCCGGCTACACCTTC

v_call: TRBV10-3
j_call: TRBJ2-7
d_call: TRBD2
clone_size: .
cdr3_aa: CAISGGTSGFYEQYF
cdr3_nt: TGTGCCATCAGTGGAGGGACTAGCGGGTTCTACGAGCAGTACTTC

v_call: TRBV29-1
j_call: TRBJ2-3
d_call: TRBD2
clone_size: .
cdr3_aa: CSVVAGVHSTDTQYF
cdr3_nt: TGCAGCGTTGTTGCGGGAGTGCATAGCACAGATACGCAGTATTTT

v_call: TRBV21-1
j_call: TRBJ2-1
d_call: .
clone_size: .
cdr3_aa: CASGQGRGQFF
cdr3_nt: TGTGCCAGCGGACAGGGAAGAGGGCAGTTCTTC

v_call: TRBV6-2/TRBV6-3
j_call: TRBJ2-1
d_call: .
clone_size: .
cdr3_aa: CASSFEGGTYNEQFF
cdr3_nt: TGTGCCAGCAGTTTCGAAGGGGGAACCTACAATGAGCAGTTCTTC

v_call: TRBV15
j_call: TRBJ1-5
d_call: TRBD1
clone_size: once
cdr3_aa: CATSTGTGGRQPQHF
cdr3_nt: TGTGCCACCAGCACCGGGACAGGGGGCCGACAGCCCCAGCATTTT

v_call: TRBV12-3/TRBV12-4
j_call: TRBJ1-2
d_call: .
clone_size: .
cdr3_aa: CASSLRGLYGYTF
cdr3_nt: TGTGCCAGCAGTTTAAGAGGGCTCTATGGCTACACCTTC

v_call: TRBV18
j_call: TRBJ1-2
d_call: TRBD1
clone_size: .
cdr3_aa: CASSPELQGNYGYTF
cdr3_nt: TGTGCCAGCTCACCGGAGTTACAGGGGAACTATGGCTACACCTTC

v_call: TRBV6-5
j_call: TRBJ2-2
d_call: TRBD2
clone_size: few
cdr3_aa: CASSAGTSGARELFF
cdr3_nt: TGTGCCAGCAGCGCCGGGACTAGCGGGGCGAGGGAGCTGTTTTTT

v_call: TRBV18
j_call: TRBJ2-5
d_call: .
clone_size: .
cdr3_aa: CASSPGQRETQYF
cdr3_nt: TGTGCCAGCTCACCCGGACAGAGAGAGACCCAGTACTTC

v_call: TRBV7-8
j_call: TRBJ1-1
d_call: .
clone_size: .
cdr3_aa: CASSPVPGGVGTEAFF
cdr3_nt: TGTGCCAGCAGCCCCGTTCCCGGGGGGGTGGGGACTGAAGCTTTCTTT

v_call: TRBV19
j_call: TRBJ2-1
d_call: TRBD2
clone_size: .
cdr3_aa: CATKGLAGGRFHNEQFF
cdr3_nt: TGTGCCACCAAGGGACTAGCGGGAGGCCGATTCCACAATGAGCAGTTCTTC